The next 27 T cell receptor beta chains were all read from a single sample in a study of a mutant IDH1 vaccine in newly diagnosed glioma (dated by TCRdb to about 2021). Their antigens are not known. The sample's time point label, decoded: week 23, last vaccination. Each vaccine dose, consisting of 300 ug of a 20-mer mutant IDH1 peptide in Montanide, was administered subcutaneously with topical imiquimod. The library came from the immunoSEQ multiplex PCR assay. TCRdb carries this immuneACCESS record with in-frame sequences only. Its versions omit some clonotypes, under half of them owing to an unresolved V gene in the studies checked, with the rest unexplained. A total of 25,000 to 35,000 clones appear in this sample, over 75% of them only once. Of the sample, around 2.4% is held by the ten largest clones. The material was PBMCs, obtained from a glioma patient whose treatment included an IDH1 peptide vaccine. The receptor set was obtained from a man aged 40-49 years with glioma.

This sequence joins TRBV5-1 and TRBJ1-5, with a tentative D call TRBD1 (6 bases). V was cut by 3 bases and J by 7 bases, with 17 bases left in between. There are 15 residues in the CDR3. Germline V lookup: CDR1 SGHRS, CDR2 YFSETQ. This CDR3 is CASSSVGAAGQPQHF. Written as DNA, the CDR3 is TGCGCCAGCAGCTCGGTGGGGGCAGCAGGACAGCCCCAGCATTTT. Using reference TRBV5-1 and TRBJ1-5 for the parts outside the CDR3, the full variable domain is KAGVTQTPRYLIKTRGQQVTLSCSPISGHRSVSWYQQTPGQGLQFLFEYFSETQRNKGNFPGRFSGRQFSNSRSEMNVSTLELGDSALYLCASSSVGAAGQPQHFGDGTRLSIL.

V and J are TRBV20-1 and TRBJ2-7; the D is unclear. The CDR3 is 11 amino acids. Germline V gene lookup returns CDR1 DFQATT and CDR2 SNEGSKA (reference sequence). Trimming stripped 6 bases from V and 5 bases from J, with 11 bases between. For the CDR3, the DNA is TGCAGTGCACCGACCCCAGACGAGCAGTACTTC. It encodes CSAPTPDEQYF.

The rearrangement uses TRBV30 and TRBJ1-4; the match to TRBD1 covers 7 bases. The germline gives CDR1 GTSNPN, CDR2 SVGIG (reference sequence). This CDR3 comprises 15 residues. V lost 1 base and J lost 7; bases outside the gene matches: 9. CDR3 DNA: TGTGCCTGGAGTGACACAGGGGCGGTACGTGAAAAACTGTTTTTT. Its translation is CAWSDTGAVREKLFF.

Of note for this clone: The germline gene is not matched at one end of the junction; a read error may be the cause. This chain uses TRBV2 with TRBJ2-5; 8 nucleotides align to TRBD1. The CDR3 contains 16 residues. Germline V CDR1 and CDR2: SNHLY, FYNNEI. In DNA, the CDR3 is TGTGCCAGCAGGGAAGCAGGGGGCCCTAAACGAGAGACCCAGTACTTC. Translating gives CASREAGGPKRETQYF.

CDR3 protein: CASSIGTGSVNYGYTF. The CDR3 DNA sequence: TGTGCCAGTAGTATTGGGACAGGGAGCGTTAACTATGGCTACACCTTC. The rearrangement links TRBV19 to TRBJ1-2; 9 bases map to TRBD1. This CDR3 region has 16 residues. Trimming removed 3 bases from V and 1 base from J; junction bases left unmatched: 6. The V gene's germline CDR1 is LNHDA and CDR2 SQIVND (reference sequence).

The J gene is TRBJ1-1, the V gene TRBV5-1; the D gene is possibly TRBD1 (5 bases). The V end lost 3 bases, the J end lost 7 bases, and 19 bases lay between the germline ends. From germline, CDR1 is SGHRS and CDR2 YFSETQ. The CDR3 totals 15 residues. The CDR3 here is CASSSASDGALEAFF. For the CDR3, the DNA is TGCGCCAGCAGCTCTGCCTCGGATGGGGCCCTTGAAGCTTTCTTT.

The V and J genes are TRBV19 and TRBJ2-3; 8 nucleotides line up with TRBD1. Germline CDR1 reads LNHDA; CDR2 reads SQIVND (reference sequence). The junction had 7 bases not matched to a gene; V was cut back by 10 bases and J by 1 base. The CDR3 consists of 14 residues. The CDR3 bases are TGTGCCACTGGACAGGGACTGGGCACAGATACGCAGTATTTT. Translation gives CATGQGLGTDTQYF.

This clone was seen a single time. This chain connects TRBV2 to TRBJ1-5; no clear D. The CDR3 has 13 amino acids. CDR1 and CDR2 (germline): SNHLY, FYNNEI. Trimming left V 6 bases short and J 7 bases short, with 13 bases between. CDR3 sequence (DNA): TGTGCCAGCAGAAACACCGGGCACCAGCCCCAGCATTTT. It encodes CASRNTGHQPQHF.

The chain joins TRBV2 to TRBJ2-3; D remains unclear. The CDR3 contains 12 residues. Germline-derived CDR1 and CDR2 are SNHLY and FYNNEI. V lost 4 bases, J lost 0 bases, and 2 bases lay in between. The CDR3 loop reads CASSVSTDTQYF. CDR3 nucleotide sequence: TGTGCCAGCAGTGTCAGCACAGATACGCAGTATTTT.

The V and J genes are TRBV19 and TRBJ1-5; maybe TRBD1 (6 bases). Looked up from germline, CDR1 is LNHDA and CDR2 is SQIVND (reference sequence). This CDR3 has 16 residues. The V and J ends lost 6 bases and 6 bases respectively, with 21 bases between them. Here the CDR3 reads CASSLIQDSSGQPQHF. As DNA, the CDR3 is TGTGCCAGTAGCCTAATCCAGGACAGTTCGGGTCAGCCCCAGCATTTT.

The table lists this clone with a few counts. The V and J genes are TRBV2 and TRBJ1-2, with 7 nucleotides matching TRBD1. J lost 3 bases, V lost 7 bases, and 11 bases had no gene match. The CDR3 is made up of 15 amino acids. Germline V CDR1 and CDR2: SNHLY, FYNNEI. CDR3 sequence: CASTWQGEGDYGYTF. The CDR3 coding sequence is TGTGCCAGCACATGGCAGGGGGAAGGAGACTATGGCTACACCTTC.

This chain links TRBV7-2 with TRBJ2-7; 8 bases line up with TRBD2. The V and J ends lost 1 base and 3 bases, in that order; junction bases with no gene match: 8. CDR3 length equals 16 residues. Per germline, CDR1 SGHTA and CDR2 FQGNSA. The CDR3 region is CASSLVSSGPVYEQYF. The CDR3 DNA is TGTGCCAGCAGCTTAGTCTCTAGCGGGCCCGTCTACGAGCAGTACTTC.

The chain joins TRBV7-9 to TRBJ1-1; D remains unclear. The V gene's germline CDR1 is SEHNR and CDR2 FQNEAQ (reference sequence). The CDR3 length is 15 residues. V lost 0 bases, J lost 5 bases, and 13 bases lay in between. DNA for the CDR3: TGTGCCAGCAGCTTAGCCTCTCAAATACCAACTGAAGCTTTCTTT. This translates into CASSLASQIPTEAFF.

The chain couples TRBV25-1 to TRBJ2-5; 11 nucleotides agree with TRBD2. The length of the CDR3 is 16 residues. From germline, CDR1 is MGHDK and CDR2 SYGVNS. Trimming took 4 bases from V and 4 from J; bases not matched to a gene: 8. The DNA of the CDR3 is TGTGCCAGCAGTGGAAGACTAGCGGGAAGTCGAGAGACCCAGTACTTC. This encodes CASSGRLAGSRETQYF.

In this sample, this clone turned up a few times. The rearrangement uses TRBV27 and TRBJ1-1; D may be TRBD1 (5 bases). The ends were cut back, 5 bases at V and 1 base at J, with 20 bases in the middle. Germline loops: CDR1 MNHEY, CDR2 SMNVEV (reference sequence). CDR3 length: 17 residues. CDR3: CASSPFGGGMGNTEAFF. CDR3 nucleotides: TGTGCCAGCAGTCCCTTTGGGGGAGGAATGGGGAACACTGAAGCTTTCTTT.

The rearrangement joins TRBV5-6 to TRBJ1-4; 7 bases map to TRBD1. The CDR3 sequence is 15 residues long. Losses at the gene ends were 2 bases for V and 5 bases for J; bases not matched to a gene: 6. Per germline, CDR1 SGHDT and CDR2 YYEEEE. CDR3 in DNA: TGTGCCAGCAGCTTCCTCGGGACAGAAAATGAAAAACTGTTTTTT. This translates into CASSFLGTENEKLFF.

The chain joins TRBV10-3 to TRBJ1-2; D unclear. Germline V gives CDR1 ENHRY, CDR2 SYGVKD. This CDR3 contains 13 residues. With 0 bases removed from V and 8 bases from J, the gap between germline ends came to 10 bases. The CDR3 DNA is TGTGCCATCAGTGAGTCAGTATACTTGGGCTACACCTTC. Amino acids: CAISESVYLGYTF.

This chain uses TRBV28 with TRBJ1-4; D unclear. Trimming pared 6 bases from V and 7 bases from J, leaving 18 bases between. The CDR3 is 15 residues long. The germline CDR1 and CDR2 sequences are MDHEN and SYDVKM. The CDR3 region has the DNA TGTGCCAGCAGGAGACAAGTTGGGTTTGGTGAAAAACTGTTTTTT. Translation: CASRRQVGFGEKLFF.

The V call is TRBV6-5, the J call TRBJ2-2; 9 bases map to TRBD2. With 0 bases clipped from V and 2 bases from J, the junction kept 1 base outside the gene matches. The germline CDR1 and CDR2 sequences are MNHEY and SVGAGI. The CDR3 has 16 amino acids. This CDR3 reads CASSYSSGRNTGELFF. CDR3 coding DNA: TGTGCCAGCAGTTACTCTAGCGGGAGAAACACCGGGGAGCTGTTTTTT.

The gene calls are TRBV7-8 and TRBJ2-7; D is unresolved. Germline V lookup: CDR1 SGHVS, CDR2 FQNEAQ. The CDR3 totals 11 residues. The ends were cut back, 2 bases at V and 6 bases at J, with 5 bases in the middle. The CDR3 reads CASSLSPEQYF. In nucleotides, the CDR3 is TGTGCCAGCAGCTTAAGTCCCGAGCAGTACTTC.

The chain recombines TRBV15 with TRBJ2-5, with 11 bases identical to TRBD2. With V trimmed by 5 bases and J by 4 bases, 6 bases remained unmatched. This CDR3 contains 15 residues. Germline CDR1 and CDR2: LNHNV and YYDKDF (reference sequence). This CDR3 is CATSLTSGGRETQYF. The CDR3 bases are TGTGCCACCAGCCTTACTAGCGGGGGTCGAGAGACCCAGTACTTC.

This clone showed up just once. V and J are TRBV15 and TRBJ2-2, with D perhaps TRBD1 or TRBD2 (5 bases each). The CDR3 contains 17 residues. The ends were cut back, 0 bases at V and 0 bases at J, with 11 bases in the middle. Germline values: CDR1 LNHNV, CDR2 YYDKDF (reference sequence). CDR3 in amino acids: CATSRDPGRANTGELFF. CDR3 in DNA: TGTGCCACCAGCAGAGATCCGGGACGGGCGAACACCGGGGAGCTGTTTTTT.

This clone was detected only a few times. The V gene is TRBV9, the J gene TRBJ2-5; 12 bases line up with TRBD1. Germline CDR1 SGDLS, CDR2 YYNGEE. V lost 4 bases and J lost 4; bases outside the gene matches: 5. The CDR3 spans 15 residues. This CDR3 is CASSTGTGGPETQYF. CDR3 coding DNA: TGTGCCAGCAGCACGGGGACAGGGGGCCCAGAGACCCAGTACTTC. The full variable domain, with the rest looked up from reference TRBV9 and TRBJ2-5, is DSGVTQTPKHLITATGQRVTLRCSPRSGDLSVYWYQQSLDQGLQFLIQYYNGEERAKGNILERFSAQQFPDLHSELNLSSLELGDSALYFCASSTGTGGPETQYFGPGTRLLVL.

The rearrangement joins TRBV11-2 to TRBJ1-3; no reliable D call. The CDR3 spans 15 residues. V was shortened by 1 base and J by 2 bases, with 9 bases between the two germline ends. Germline V gene sequence: CDR1 SGHAT, CDR2 FQNNGV. The CDR3 region is CASSLVSGTGNTIYF. The DNA for the CDR3 is TGTGCCAGCAGCTTAGTCTCTGGGACTGGAAACACCATATATTTT.

This sequence joins TRBV7-7 and TRBJ2-5; either TRBD1 or TRBD2 may supply D (5 bases each). Between the trimmed V and J ends, which lost 3 bases and 1 base, there was a span of 9 bases. From germline, CDR1 is SSHAT and CDR2 FNYEAQ (reference sequence). The CDR3 is made up of 14 amino acids. The DNA for the CDR3 is TGTGCCAGCAGCTTGGGGACGGCCCAAGAGACCCAGTACTTC. Translating it yields CASSLGTAQETQYF. The full variable domain, rest sourced from reference TRBV7-7 and TRBJ2-5, is GAGVSQSPRYKVTKRGQDVTLRCDPISSHATLYWYQQALGQGPEFLTYFNYEAQPDKSGLPSDRFSAERPEGSISTLTIQRTEQRDSAMYRCASSLGTAQETQYFGPGTRLLVL.

The J gene is TRBJ2-3, the V gene TRBV15, with no clear D. Germline V lookup: CDR1 LNHNV, CDR2 YYDKDF (reference sequence). The CDR3 is made up of 15 amino acids. Between the trimmed V and J ends, which lost 0 bases and 0 bases, there was a span of 7 bases. Written as DNA, the CDR3 is TGTGCCACCAGCAGAGATAGGGCAAGCACAGATACGCAGTATTTT. It codes for CATSRDRASTDTQYF.

This clone was picked up one time. This chain joins TRBV7-2 and TRBJ2-5; unclear D gene. CDR1 and CDR2 from the germline V gene are SGHTA and FQGNSA. Trimming removed 3 bases at V and 5 bases at J, with 22 bases between. The CDR3 is 17 residues long. This CDR3 is CASSFSGFDTLLETQYF. In nucleotides, the CDR3 is TGTGCCAGCAGCTTCTCAGGTTTCGATACCCTTTTGGAGACCCAGTACTTC.